Listed here is a single T cell receptor (beta chain). Its antigen is still unknown. This record comes from a study of CD8+ T cells in alopecia areata. Study findings and constraints: Treatment with tofacitinib significantly lowered scalp clonality and reduced expanded CD8+ clones among the top 100.

Noted treatment: oral pan-JAK inhibitor, 5-10 mg twice daily. Sampling of alopecia areata patients yielded lesional scalp punch biopsies as well as peripheral blood. The authors extracted RNA and reverse transcribed it into cDNA as the sequencing template. The assay was immunoSEQ multiplex PCR, and TCRdb's table has in-frame clones only and misses some. Here the sample spans hundreds of thousands of clones, just over 65% being singletons. Trimming cost V 10 bases and J 5 bases, with 17 bases left between them. The CDR3 spans 13 residues. The germline V gene has CDR1 SNHLY and CDR2 FYNNEI. This specimen was CD4+ T cells sorted from blood, taken around week 42, from a patient treated with tofacitinib. This clonotype originated in a human donor with alopecia areata. This chain links TRBV2 with TRBJ2-5; the D gene is possibly TRBD2 (6 bases). This CDR3 reads CATQRRAFETQYF. The CDR3, as DNA: TGTGCCACCCAAAGGAGGGCTTTCGAGACCCAGTACTTC.